Listed here are 12 T cell receptor beta chains from one sample, sequenced in a study of CD8 T cells in ankylosing spondylitis. Study findings and constraints: The study identified a TCR beta motif of under 10 highly homologous variants that appeared characteristic of ankylosing spondylitis blood.

Their recognized antigens are unknown. TCRdb used MiXCR to reprocess the 5' RACE reads, holding one entry per CDR3 protein. The data hold 650,000 to 800,000 distinct CDR3 sequences, with roughly 19% observed a single time. The sequenced material came from blood, either unsorted or a sorted T cell fraction (not recorded which). These receptors all stem from a male donor with ankylosing spondylitis.

V usage is TRBV12-3 or TRBV12-4 and J usage is TRBJ1-1; D gene uncertain. V was pared by 1 base and J by 1 base, with 16 bases between. CDR3 size: 17 residues. Here the CDR3 reads CASSLEISRNSNTEAFF. The CDR3 bases are TGTGCCAGCAGTTTAGAGATCAGCCGGAATTCGAACACTGAAGCTTTCTTT.

The chain is built from TRBV18 and TRBJ2-3; D not certain. CDR3 length: 16 amino acids. V dropped 0 bases and J dropped 3 bases, with 13 bases sitting between them. CDR1 and CDR2 (germline): KGHSH, LQKENI. The CDR3 DNA reads as TGTGCCAGCTCACCACCGAACCAGGTATTGACAGATACGCAGTATTTT. Translated: CASSPPNQVLTDTQYF.

The gene calls are TRBV20-1 and TRBJ2-7, with a possible D match to TRBD1 (6 bases). V was clipped by 0 bases and J by 2 bases, with 11 bases between them. CDR1 and CDR2 from the germline V gene are DFQATT and SNEGSKA (reference sequence). The CDR3 extends over 14 amino acids. CDR3 nucleotide sequence: TGCAGTGCTAGAGATCCCAGGGGCACCTACGAGCAGTACTTC. Translated, it gives CSARDPRGTYEQYF.

This clonotype has only a few counts. DNA for the CDR3: TGTGCCAGCAGTTACGTGGCGGGGGGGCAGGAGACCCAGTACTTC. The encoded protein is CASSYVAGGQETQYF. The V call is TRBV6-5, the J call TRBJ2-5; TRBD2 matches at 9 bases. Germline V gene lookup returns CDR1 MNHEY and CDR2 SVGAGI. The CDR3 consists of 15 residues. The trim removed 2 bases at V and 5 bases at J, leaving 6 bases unmatched.

The CDR3 nucleotides read TGCGCCAGCAGCTTGGTGGTAGGGGGCTCCTACGAGCAGTACTTC. This gives the protein CASSLVVGGSYEQYF. The gene calls are TRBV5-1 and TRBJ2-7, with D maybe TRBD1 (6 bases). CDR1 SGHRS and CDR2 YFSETQ come from the germline V gene. The V end lost 0 bases, the J end lost 0 bases, and 10 bases lay between the germline ends. The CDR3 length is 15 residues.

The V and J genes are TRBV20-1 and TRBJ2-3, with D possibly TRBD1 on 5 matching bases. Trimming stripped 3 bases from V and 5 bases from J, with 12 bases between. The CDR3 extends over 13 amino acids. Germline values: CDR1 DFQATT, CDR2 SNEGSKA (reference sequence). As DNA, the CDR3 is TGCAGTGCTAGTCCAGGGATTCTAGATACGCAGTATTTT. This gives the protein CSASPGILDTQYF.

The chain employs TRBV2 and TRBJ2-3; 11 bases map to TRBD2. This CDR3 contains 16 residues. Trimming at V came to 5 bases and at J to 0 bases, leaving 4 bases not matched to a gene. Germline V gene lookup returns CDR1 SNHLY and CDR2 FYNNEI. For the CDR3, the DNA is TGTGCCAGCAGTACCACTAGCGGGGGTAGCACAGATACGCAGTATTTT. Its translation is CASSTTSGGSTDTQYF.

In this sample, this clonotype turned up a few times. V usage is TRBV28 and J usage is TRBJ1-1, with 8 bases fitting TRBD1. J was trimmed by 2 bases and V by 9 bases; bases with no gene match: 5. Germline V gives CDR1 MDHEN, CDR2 SYDVKM. This CDR3 is 13 amino acids long. In nucleotides, the CDR3 is TGTGCCAGATTCAGGGGGCTAAACACTGAAGCTTTCTTT. Amino acids: CARFRGLNTEAFF.

Only a few counts were recorded for this clonotype. The CDR3 nucleotides read TGCAGTGCACAACCGGGACGCGAAAGGACCCAGTACTTC. Its translation is CSAQPGRERTQYF. The chain combines TRBV20-1 with TRBJ2-5; either TRBD1 or TRBD2 may supply D (5 bases each). Germline CDR1 DFQATT, CDR2 SNEGSKA (reference sequence). V lost 6 bases and J lost 7, with 18 bases in between. CDR3 length: 13 amino acids.

This clonotype has only a few counts. The CDR3 loop is CASSHGLAGASYNEQFF. The CDR3 bases are TGTGCCAGCAGCCATGGACTAGCGGGGGCCTCCTACAATGAGCAGTTCTTC. This sequence joins TRBV3-1 and TRBJ2-1, with 13 nucleotides matching TRBD2. The V gene's germline CDR1 is LGHDT and CDR2 YNNKEL (reference sequence). Trimming removed 3 bases from V and 0 bases from J; junction bases left unmatched: 2. This CDR3 is built from 17 residues.

The chain combines TRBV11-2 with TRBJ1-6, with D perhaps matching TRBD1 (5 bases). CDR3 size: 18 residues. V lost 5 bases and J 8 bases, leaving 25 bases between the germline ends. CDR1 is SGHAT and CDR2 is FQNNGV in the germline V gene. The CDR3 loop reads CASSPRRGEGLRHSPLHF. DNA of the CDR3: TGTGCCAGCAGCCCACGGAGGGGAGAGGGGCTGCGACATTCACCCCTCCACTTT.

This clonotype was found many times. This chain connects TRBV29-1 to TRBJ2-7, with D possibly being TRBD2 (5 bases). Germline V gene sequence: CDR1 SQVTM, CDR2 ANQGSEA. Trimming cost V 7 bases and J 2 bases, with 9 bases left between them. This CDR3 spans 11 amino acids. CDR3 sequence reads: CSGGLTYEQYF. The CDR3, as DNA: TGCAGCGGCGGACTCACCTACGAGCAGTACTTC.